This T cell receptor beta chain was captured in a study of blood T cells in healthy people across ages. Germline CDR1 SQVTM, CDR2 ANQGSEA. This CDR3 contains 13 residues. The V end was cut by 2 bases, the J end by 3 bases, with 10 bases between. The authors ran a second PCR of about 6 to 12 cycles using a sample-barcoded 5' primer and a J-beta primer mix. In TCRdb, the 5' RACE reads were re-called with MiXCR into one record per CDR3 protein. The repertoire holds 1.6 million or so distinct CDR3 sequences, with roughly 32% as singletons. V and J are TRBV29-1 and TRBJ1-1; D may be TRBD1 (5 bases). The sample comprised blood. This TCR derives from a woman aged 30 to 39 in good health. CDR3 loop: CSVEWGVYTEAFF. The DNA of the CDR3 is TGCAGCGTTGAATGGGGGGTATACACTGAAGCTTTCTTT.